Following are 5 T cell receptor delta chains from one sample sequenced in a study of gamma-delta T cells after stem cell transplantation. TCRdb re-called the RT-PCR reads through CATT. The sample has 2,000 or so delta-chain clones, around a third seen once. The specimen sequenced was gamma-delta T cells. The receptors originated from a human donor. It is not recorded whose cells these are; they may come from a transplant donor.

The chain uses TRDV1 and TRDJ1; 7 positions agree with TRDD3. The ends lost 2 bases at V and 3 bases at J; junction bases unmatched: 24. This CDR3 spans 21 amino acids. The V gene's germline CDR1 is TSWWSYY and CDR2 QGS. CDR3 region: CALGELRVSWGNPRKADKLIF. CDR3 sequence (DNA): TGTGCTCTTGGGGAATTAAGAGTTTCATGGGGGAACCCCCGTAAGGCCGATAAACTCATCTTT.

The chain combines TRDV2 with TRDJ1; possibly TRDD3 for D (6 bases). Between the trimmed V and J ends, which lost 3 bases and 0 bases, there was a span of 28 bases. In germline, CDR1 is GEAIGNYY, CDR2 EKD. The length of the CDR3 is 20 residues. The DNA of the CDR3 is TGTGCCTGTGACTCTGTGACGACCTACCCGGGGGACTTCAACACCGATAAACTCATCTTT. Translated, it gives CACDSVTTYPGDFNTDKLIF.

A remark on this clone: This is likely an artifact of a read error, given a far larger clone one base away. The V call is TRDV2, the J call TRDJ1, with 13 bases identical to TRDD3. Germline-derived CDR1 and CDR2 are GEAIGNYY and EKD. V lost 3 bases, J lost 1 base, and 7 bases stayed unmatched. The length of the CDR3 is 17 residues. CDR3 in amino acids: CACDSLLGDTFTDKLIF. In DNA, the CDR3 is TGTGCCTGTGACTCTTTACTGGGGGATACGTTCACCGATAAACTCATCTTT.

Regarding this clone: The same CDR3 arises from other DNA sequences in this sample as well. The gene calls are TRDV3 and TRDJ1; 9 nucleotides align to TRDD2. The germline gives CDR1 TVYSNPD, CDR2 GDNSRS (reference sequence). CDR3 length: 22 residues. V lost 2 bases to trimming and J lost 0 bases; unmatched junction nucleotides: 28. In nucleotides, the CDR3 is TGTGCCTTTTCCCCTACCTTCCTACGGACGGAGGATGGGGGACTTTACACCGATAAACTCATCTTT. Translation gives CAFSPTFLRTEDGGLYTDKLIF.

This clone was found a few times. The same CDR3 also results from other DNA sequences found in this sample. The CDR3 reads CACDTVVGDKAPGDTRPMFF. In DNA form, the CDR3 reads TGTGCCTGTGACACCGTGGTGGGGGATAAGGCGCCTGGTGACACCCGCCCGATGTTTTTC. The chain uses TRDV2 and TRDJ3, with TRDD3 matching 9 bases. Per the germline V gene, CDR1 is GEAIGNYY and CDR2 is EKD. This CDR3 is 20 amino acids long. V shed 0 bases and J 18 bases; nucleotides not matched to a gene: 26.